This T cell receptor beta chain comes out of a study of breast tumors, draining lymph nodes, adjacent tissues. V lost 6 bases, J lost 7 bases, and 12 bases lay in between. This CDR3 comprises 13 residues. Germline-derived CDR1 and CDR2 are SGHTA and FQGNSA. TCRdb reanalysed the multiplex PCR reads using MiXCR and keeps one entry per CDR3 protein. The data show around 190,000 distinct CDR3 sequences, around a third seen once. Samples came from axillary lymph nodes draining the breast cancer. The sequence came from a female donor with breast cancer. Some clones in this sample may be carry-over from other donors' samples. The V gene is TRBV7-2, the J gene TRBJ1-4; no firm D call. Input material: axillary lymph node tissue. The CDR3 reads CASSPGFGEKLFF. As DNA, the CDR3 is TGTGCCAGCAGTCCCGGGTTTGGTGAAAAACTGTTTTTT. The full variable domain, in which reference TRBV7-2 and TRBJ1-4 provide the parts outside the CDR3, is GAGVSQSPSNKVTEKGKDVELRCDPISGHTALYWYRQSLGQGLEFLIYFQGNSAPDKSGLPSDRFSAERTGGSVSTLTIQRTQQEDSAVYLCASSPGFGEKLFFGSGTQLSVL.